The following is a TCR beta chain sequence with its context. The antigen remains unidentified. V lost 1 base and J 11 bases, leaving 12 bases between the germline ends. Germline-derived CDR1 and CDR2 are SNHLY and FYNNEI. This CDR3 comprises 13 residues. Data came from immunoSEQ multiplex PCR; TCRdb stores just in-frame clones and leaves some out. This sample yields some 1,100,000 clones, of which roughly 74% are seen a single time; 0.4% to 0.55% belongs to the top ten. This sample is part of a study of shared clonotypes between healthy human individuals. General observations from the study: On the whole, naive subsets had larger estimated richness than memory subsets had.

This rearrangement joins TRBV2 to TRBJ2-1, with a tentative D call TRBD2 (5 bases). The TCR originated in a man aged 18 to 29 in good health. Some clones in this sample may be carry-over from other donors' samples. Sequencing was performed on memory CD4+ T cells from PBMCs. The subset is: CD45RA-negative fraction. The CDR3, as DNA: TGTGCCAGCAGTGAAGGGGTAGACGGGAAGCAGTTCTTC. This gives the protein CASSEGVDGKQFF.